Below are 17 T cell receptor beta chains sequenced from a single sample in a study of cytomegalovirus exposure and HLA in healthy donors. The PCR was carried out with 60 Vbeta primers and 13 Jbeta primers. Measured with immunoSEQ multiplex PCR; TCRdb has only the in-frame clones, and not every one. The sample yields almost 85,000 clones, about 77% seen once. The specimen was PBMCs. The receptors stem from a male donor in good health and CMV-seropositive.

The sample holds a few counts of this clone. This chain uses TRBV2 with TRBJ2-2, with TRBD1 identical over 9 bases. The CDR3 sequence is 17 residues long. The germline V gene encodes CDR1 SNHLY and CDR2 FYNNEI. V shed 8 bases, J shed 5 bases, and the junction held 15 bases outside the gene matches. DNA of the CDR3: TGTGCCAGCCGGGACAGGGTCGGGGGGAGGACGACCGGGGAGCTGTTTTTT. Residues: CASRDRVGGRTTGELFF.

CDR3 protein: CATAVNIRNTGELFF. The CDR3, as DNA: TGTGCCACCGCGGTAAACATCAGAAACACCGGGGAGCTGTTTTTT. The chain combines TRBV10-3 with TRBJ2-2; D unresolved. Trimming pared 10 bases from V and 2 bases from J, leaving 17 bases between. Germline CDR1 and CDR2: ENHRY and SYGVKD. This CDR3 has 15 residues.

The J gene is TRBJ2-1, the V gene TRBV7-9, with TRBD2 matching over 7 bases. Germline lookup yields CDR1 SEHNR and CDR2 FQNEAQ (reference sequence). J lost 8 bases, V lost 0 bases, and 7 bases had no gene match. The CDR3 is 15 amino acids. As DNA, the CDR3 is TGTGCCAGCAGCTTAGCGTTCCGGGAGGCATATGAGCAGTTCTTC. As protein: CASSLAFREAYEQFF.

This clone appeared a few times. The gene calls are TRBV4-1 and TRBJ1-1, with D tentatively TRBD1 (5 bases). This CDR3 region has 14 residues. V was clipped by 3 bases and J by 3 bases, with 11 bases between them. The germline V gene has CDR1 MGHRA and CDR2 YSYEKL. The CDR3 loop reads CASSHLLRDTEAFF. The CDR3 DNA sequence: TGCGCCAGCAGCCACCTACTCAGGGACACTGAAGCTTTCTTT.

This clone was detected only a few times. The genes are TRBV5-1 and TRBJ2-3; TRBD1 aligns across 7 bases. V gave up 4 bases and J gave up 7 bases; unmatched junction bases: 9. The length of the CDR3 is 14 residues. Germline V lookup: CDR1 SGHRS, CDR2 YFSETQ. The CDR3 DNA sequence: TGCGCCAGCAGCCTTCGGGACAGCATCAATACGCAGTATTTT. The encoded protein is CASSLRDSINTQYF. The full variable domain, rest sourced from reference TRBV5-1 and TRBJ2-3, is KAGVTQTPRYLIKTRGQQVTLSCSPISGHRSVSWYQQTPGQGLQFLFEYFSETQRNKGNFPGRFSGRQFSNSRSEMNVSTLELGDSALYLCASSLRDSINTQYFGPGTRLTVL.

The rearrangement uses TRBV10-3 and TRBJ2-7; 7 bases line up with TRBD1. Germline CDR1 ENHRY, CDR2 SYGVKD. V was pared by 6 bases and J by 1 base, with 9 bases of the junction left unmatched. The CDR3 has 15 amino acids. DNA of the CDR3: TGTGCCATCAGCGACCGGGACAGTCCTTCCTACGAGCAGTACTTC. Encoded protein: CAISDRDSPSYEQYF.

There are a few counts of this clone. CDR3 coding DNA: TGCGCCAGCAGCCCAGGGGGGCCAACTGAAGCTTTCTTT. This encodes CASSPGGPTEAFF. V usage is TRBV5-1 and J usage is TRBJ1-1; TRBD1 matches at 7 bases. Germline V gene sequence: CDR1 SGHRS, CDR2 YFSETQ. Unmatched junction bases numbered 5, after V lost 4 bases and J lost 5 bases. This CDR3 is built from 13 residues.

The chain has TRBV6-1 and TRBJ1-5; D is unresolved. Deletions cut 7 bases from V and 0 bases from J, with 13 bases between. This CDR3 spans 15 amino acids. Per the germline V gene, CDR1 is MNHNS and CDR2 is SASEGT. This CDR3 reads CASMRTARSNQPQHF. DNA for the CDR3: TGTGCCAGCATGCGAACAGCCCGTAGCAATCAGCCCCAGCATTTT.

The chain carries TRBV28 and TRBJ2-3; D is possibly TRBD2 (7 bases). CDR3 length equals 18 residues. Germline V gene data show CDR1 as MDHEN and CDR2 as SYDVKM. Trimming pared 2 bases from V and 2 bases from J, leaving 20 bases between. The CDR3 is CASSLGARGGAITDTQYF. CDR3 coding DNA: TGTGCCAGCAGTTTAGGGGCAAGGGGGGGCGCGATCACAGATACGCAGTATTTT.

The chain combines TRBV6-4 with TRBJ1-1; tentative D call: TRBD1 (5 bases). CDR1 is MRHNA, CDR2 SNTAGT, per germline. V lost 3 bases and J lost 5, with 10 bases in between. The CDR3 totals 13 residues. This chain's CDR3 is CASSEVRGTEAFF. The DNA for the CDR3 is TGTGCCAGCAGTGAAGTCCGGGGGACTGAAGCTTTCTTT.

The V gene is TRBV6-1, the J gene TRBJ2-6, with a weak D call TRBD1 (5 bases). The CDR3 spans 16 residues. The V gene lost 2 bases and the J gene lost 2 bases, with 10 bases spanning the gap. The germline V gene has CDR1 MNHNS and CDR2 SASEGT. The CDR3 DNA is TGTGCCAGCAGTGAATTAAGGGGTCCTGGGGCCAACGTCCTGACTTTC. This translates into CASSELRGPGANVLTF.

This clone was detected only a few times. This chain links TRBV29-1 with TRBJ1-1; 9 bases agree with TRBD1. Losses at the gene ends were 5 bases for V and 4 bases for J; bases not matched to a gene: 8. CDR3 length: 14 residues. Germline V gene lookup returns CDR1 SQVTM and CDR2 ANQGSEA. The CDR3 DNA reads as TGCAGCGTTTGCCAACAGGGGGCTGGCACTGAAGCTTTCTTT. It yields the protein CSVCQQGAGTEAFF.

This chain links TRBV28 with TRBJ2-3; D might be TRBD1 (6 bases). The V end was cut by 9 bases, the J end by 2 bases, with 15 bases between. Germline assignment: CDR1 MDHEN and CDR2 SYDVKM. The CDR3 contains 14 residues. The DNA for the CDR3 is TGTGCCAGTGGGGGCCTAAGATTCACAGATACGCAGTATTTT. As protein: CASGGLRFTDTQYF.

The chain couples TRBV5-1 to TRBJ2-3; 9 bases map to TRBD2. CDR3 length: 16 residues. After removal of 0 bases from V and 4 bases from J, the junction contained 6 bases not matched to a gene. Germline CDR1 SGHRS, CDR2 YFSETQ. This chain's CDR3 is CASSLGPAGGPDTQYF. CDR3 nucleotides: TGCGCCAGCAGCTTGGGTCCAGCGGGAGGTCCAGATACGCAGTATTTT.

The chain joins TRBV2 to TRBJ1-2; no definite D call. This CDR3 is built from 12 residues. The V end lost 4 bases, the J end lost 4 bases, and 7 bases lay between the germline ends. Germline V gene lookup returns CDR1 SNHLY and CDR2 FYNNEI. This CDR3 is CASSGESYGYTF. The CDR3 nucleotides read TGTGCCAGCAGTGGGGAGAGCTATGGCTACACCTTC. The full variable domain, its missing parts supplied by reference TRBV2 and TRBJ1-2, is EPEVTQTPSHQVTQMGQEVILRCVPISNHLYFYWYRQILGQKVEFLVSFYNNEISEKSEIFDDQFSVERPDGSNFTLKIRSTKLEDSAMYFCASSGESYGYTFGSGTRLTVV.

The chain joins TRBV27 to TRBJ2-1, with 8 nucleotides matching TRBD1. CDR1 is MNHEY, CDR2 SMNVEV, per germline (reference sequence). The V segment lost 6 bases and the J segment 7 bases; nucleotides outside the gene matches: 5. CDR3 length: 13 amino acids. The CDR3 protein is CASRHGQGNEQFF. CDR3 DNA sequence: TGTGCCAGCAGACACGGACAGGGTAATGAGCAGTTCTTC.

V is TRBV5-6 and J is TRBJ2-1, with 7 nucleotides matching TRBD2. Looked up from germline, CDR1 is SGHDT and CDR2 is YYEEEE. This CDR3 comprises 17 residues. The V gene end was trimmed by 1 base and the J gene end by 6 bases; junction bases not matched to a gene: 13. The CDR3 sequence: CASSLSLAARTLNEQFF. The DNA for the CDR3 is TGTGCCAGCAGCTTGTCCCTAGCGGCTCGTACCCTCAATGAGCAGTTCTTC.